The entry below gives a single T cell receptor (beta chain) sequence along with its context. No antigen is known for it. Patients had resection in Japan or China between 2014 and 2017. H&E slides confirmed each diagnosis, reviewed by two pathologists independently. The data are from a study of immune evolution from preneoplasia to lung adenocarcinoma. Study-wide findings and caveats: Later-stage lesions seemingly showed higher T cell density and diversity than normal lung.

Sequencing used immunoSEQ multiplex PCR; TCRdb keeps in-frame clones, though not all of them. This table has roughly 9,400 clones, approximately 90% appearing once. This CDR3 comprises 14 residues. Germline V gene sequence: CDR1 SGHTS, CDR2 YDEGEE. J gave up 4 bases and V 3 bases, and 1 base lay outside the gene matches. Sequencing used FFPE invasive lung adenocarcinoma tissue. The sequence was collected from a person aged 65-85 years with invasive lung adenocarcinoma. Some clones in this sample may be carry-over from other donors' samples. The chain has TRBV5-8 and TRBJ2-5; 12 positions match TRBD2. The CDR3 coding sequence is TGTGCCAGCAGCTCTAGCGGGGGGGGAGAGACCCAGTACTTC. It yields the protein CASSSSGGGETQYF.